This TCR beta chain was retrieved from a study of CXCR3-negative and CXCR3-positive naive CD8 T cells. Study findings and constraints: Higher TRB CDR3 hydrophobicity marked CXCR3-positive naive cells relative to CXCR3-negative naive cells.

Naive CD8+ T cells showed CD45RO-CCR7+CD27+CD95-. In regard to this clonotype: What it recognizes is unknown.

Each TRB cDNA library was prepared by 5' RACE (with UMI labels). TCRdb re-called the 5' RACE reads; every CDR3 protein appears as one record, without DNA. The sample table sets out about 130,000 distinct CDR3 sequences. Material: naive CXCR3- CD8+ T cells from blood. Subset of the sample: CD45RO-CCR7+CD27+CD95- naive CD8+ T cells lacking CXCR3 (TNR3-). The sequence was collected from a human donor in good health. Some clones in this sample may be carry-over from other donors' samples.

The CDR3 sequence: CSAIRGDTEAFF. V gene TRBV20-1 combines with J gene TRBJ1-1; TCRdb outputs TRBD1, but without DNA this stays unchecked. Germline V gene sequence: CDR1 DFQATT, CDR2 SNEGSKA (reference sequence). This CDR3 region has 12 residues.